These T cell receptor beta chains were read from a single sample in a study of shared clonotypes between healthy human individuals. Sequencing was performed with immunoSEQ multiplex PCR; in TCRdb, only in-frame clones are kept and a portion is missing. The repertoire holds about 380,000 clones, with about 96% as singletons. The source material was memory CD8+ T cells sorted from blood. The receptors here all came from a man aged 25 to 45 in good health. The CDR3 runs from the conserved cysteine through the conserved F or W. Each record gives: clone size, V gene, CDR3 protein. Part of the rows lack a size; the others show once, few, many or a class for expanded clones.

>NA|TRBV6-6
CASQLAAEETQYF
>NA|TRBV7-9
CASSFWTDADTQYF
>NA|TRBV28
CASSFVSNTGELFF
>NA|TRBV13
CASSLGGLAGSYEQYF
>NA|TRBV28
CASNGYNQPQHF
>once|TRBV10-3
CAISESFLAGGPNIQYF
>NA|TRBV6-1
CASGFWRGTGELFF
>NA|TRBV27
CASSLGETQYF
>once|TRBV2
CASSGQDSNQPQHF
>NA|TRBV21-1
CASSQGAPKDEKLFF
>NA|TRBV2
CASSEGLIAGELFF
>NA|TRBV5-1
CASSLWGPNTGELFF
>NA|TRBV5-1
CASSRGLAGGPYEQYF
>NA|TRBV9
CASSASGNSYNEQFF
>NA|TRBV28
CASRVPGAGPYEQYF
>NA|TRBV6-4
CASFGQGHEQFF
>NA|TRBV28
CASKIEGSGNTIYF
>NA|TRBV21-1
CASSIRLAGECEQFF
>NA|TRBV10-1
CASSDGLNTGELFF
>NA|TRBV5-1
CASSHGTSGYEQYF
>NA|TRBV27
CASSLSISNEKLFF
>NA|TRBV28
CASSRTGTGKKETQYF
>NA|TRBV2
CASAPVRFGNTIYF